These 8 T cell receptor beta chains came from one sample sequenced in a study of beta chain features in type 1 diabetes. Regarding the study as a whole: Within each of all four CD4+ subsets, Type 1 diabetes patients had TCRB CDR3s that were moderately but significantly shorter.

These receptors' antigens are unknown. Expressed TCRB transcripts were sequenced because the entire RNA isolate underwent reverse transcription. Produced via immunoSEQ multiplex PCR; TCRdb's table is partial and in-frame only. The sample yields some 640,000 clones, about an eighth seen once. The material sequenced was naive CD4+ T cells from blood. Receptors were obtained from a man between 18 and 35 years old with type 1 diabetes.

Only a few counts were recorded for this clone. The CDR3: CASSQGGFPRETQYF. The CDR3 coding sequence is TGCGCCAGCAGCCAAGGGGGCTTCCCCCGAGAGACCCAGTACTTC. This chain uses TRBV4-3 with TRBJ2-5; the D gene is possibly TRBD1 (5 bases). Looked up from germline, CDR1 is LGHNA and CDR2 is YSLEER. Trimming stripped 1 base from V and 4 bases from J, with 13 bases between. This CDR3 has 15 amino acids.

V and J are TRBV18 and TRBJ2-7, with D unresolved. V lost 3 bases, J lost 3 bases, and 6 bases lay in between. CDR3 size: 12 residues. Per germline, CDR1 KGHSH and CDR2 LQKENI. CDR3 DNA: TGTGCCAGCTCACCCCTTGGCTACGAGCAGTACTTC. Its translation: CASSPLGYEQYF.

This clone was counted between two and nine times. This sequence joins TRBV2 and TRBJ1-1; maybe TRBD1 (6 bases). Looked up from germline, CDR1 is SNHLY and CDR2 is FYNNEI. With 4 bases removed from V and 1 base from J, the gap between germline ends came to 13 bases. This CDR3 has 15 residues. CDR3 amino acids: CASSAQGQANTEAFF. CDR3 sequence (DNA): TGTGCCAGCAGTGCACAGGGCCAGGCGAACACTGAAGCTTTCTTT.

This clone has only a few counts. This chain links TRBV10-3 with TRBJ2-3; D is unresolved. The CDR3 length is 13 residues. The V gene lost 9 bases and the J gene lost 3 bases, with 13 bases spanning the gap. Germline loops: CDR1 ENHRY, CDR2 SYGVKD. This CDR3 is CAIPRKATDTQYF. CDR3 in DNA: TGTGCCATACCCCGGAAGGCAACAGATACGCAGTATTTT.

The rearrangement uses TRBV5-4 and TRBJ1-1; D possibly corresponds to TRBD1 (6 bases). Trimming removed 4 bases at V and 2 bases at J, with 9 bases between. CDR1 SGHNT and CDR2 YYREEE come from the germline V gene (reference sequence). CDR3 length: 13 residues. The DNA for the CDR3 is TGTGCCAGCAGCCTTGGGACAAACACTGAAGCTTTCTTT. Translating it yields CASSLGTNTEAFF.

This clone came up a few times. The CDR3 spells CASSSRTGKTLKYGYTF. The CDR3 DNA follows: TGTGCCAGCAGCTCCCGGACAGGGAAGACGTTAAAGTATGGCTACACCTTC. This rearrangement joins TRBV7-8 to TRBJ1-2, with TRBD1 identical over 8 bases. The germline V gene encodes CDR1 SGHVS and CDR2 FQNEAQ. This CDR3 is built from 17 residues. Trimming cost V 4 bases and J 5 bases; bases outside gene matches: 15.

CDR3 nucleotides: TGCGCCAGCAGCTTGGCGGCAATGGAGAACACTGAAGCTTTCTTT. Encoded protein: CASSLAAMENTEAFF. The chain links TRBV5-1 to TRBJ1-1, with unresolved D. Trimming cost V 0 bases and J 1 base, with 10 bases left between them. The CDR3 is 15 amino acids. Germline assignment: CDR1 SGHRS and CDR2 YFSETQ.

The sample holds many counts of this clone. This chain uses TRBV14 with TRBJ2-5; D is ambiguous. This CDR3 has 11 residues. In germline, CDR1 is SGHDN, CDR2 FVKESK. V was trimmed by 2 bases and J by 2 bases, leaving 0 bases between them. The CDR3: CASSQQETQYF. The CDR3 bases are TGTGCCAGCAGCCAACAAGAGACCCAGTACTTC.